These 3 T cell receptor beta chains originate from one sample sequenced in a study of neurological immune-mediated disorders. Using its own MiXCR run on the 5' RACE reads, TCRdb lists one record per CDR3 protein. The data hold roughly 74,000 distinct CDR3 sequences, with around 5% observed a single time. The sequencing input was PBMCs. The receptor source for this set is a man between 18 and 35 years old with multiple sclerosis.

The chain links TRBV20-1 to TRBJ2-1; no reliable D call. The CDR3 length is 13 residues. Trimming removed 0 bases from V and 4 bases from J, with 7 bases in between. Germline CDR1 is DFQATT and CDR2 is SNEGSKA (reference sequence). CDR3 sequence reads: CSARDAEYNEQFF. The CDR3 DNA sequence: TGCAGTGCTAGAGACGCAGAATACAATGAGCAGTTCTTC.

This clonotype was picked up many times. V gene TRBV5-6 combines with J gene TRBJ2-3, with a possible D match to TRBD2 (6 bases). Germline V gene data show CDR1 as SGHDT and CDR2 as YYEEEE. This CDR3 comprises 13 residues. V dropped 0 bases and J dropped 5 bases, with 7 bases sitting between them. CDR3 amino acids: CASSLVEGDTQYF. The DNA of the CDR3 is TGTGCCAGCAGCTTGGTGGAGGGAGATACGCAGTATTTT.

This clonotype occurred a few times. The chain carries TRBV28 and TRBJ1-2; possibly TRBD1 for D (6 bases). Germline V lookup: CDR1 MDHEN, CDR2 SYDVKM. The V end was cut by 1 base, the J end by 4 bases, with 13 bases between. The CDR3 sequence is 15 residues long. CDR3: CASSLSSRGSYGYTF. As DNA, the CDR3 is TGTGCCAGCAGTTTATCTTCAAGGGGGTCCTATGGCTACACCTTC.